This T cell receptor beta chain came from a study of T cell responses to AZD1222 COVID-19 vaccine. Regarding the study as a whole: The CD4 TCRs associated with vaccination extended across spike and predominated at 160-218 and 743-854. Most donors were white British and more were female, and clonal diversity was possibly underestimated. At baseline, seropositivity was found in only six AZD1222 recipients.

Some clones are missing from TCRdb's copy, which holds only in-frame ones; the method was immunoSEQ multiplex PCR. The sample yields 130,000 to 150,000 clones, just under 95% seen once. Trimming cost V 9 bases and J 2 bases; bases outside gene matches: 2. CDR1 and CDR2 from the germline V gene are SGDLS and YYNGEE. The CDR3 is made up of 12 amino acids. Regarding this clone: The target antigen is unknown.

Sequenced here: peripheral blood, sampled on day 0 of AZD1222 vaccination. The gene calls are TRBV9 and TRBJ2-1, with TRBD2 matching 7 bases. The TCR comes from an adult in good health. The CDR3 nucleotides read TGTGCCACCGGGACTACCTACAATGAGCAGTTCTTC. It specifies CATGTTYNEQFF.